This TCR beta chain comes out of a study of blood T cell repertoires in COVID-19. Study at large: Spain, Italy and the United States supplied samples that represented acute and convalescent COVID-19.

In the source study's methods: Quantification of nucleated cells was approximated via reference gene primer amplification. Sequenced by immunoSEQ multiplex PCR; TCRdb stores in-frame clones only, minus some. For V, J and clone size, that table is used; D and trimming come from the DNA. The table records over 250,000 clones, 85% to 90% of them present only once. The CDR3 has 14 residues. After removal of 9 bases from V and 4 bases from J, the junction contained 11 bases not matched to a gene. Germline V gives CDR1 LNHDA, CDR2 SQIVND (reference sequence). Participant-given clinical history determined each cohort assignment. What the recovered Cohort 3 donors had was two negative PCRs, clearance, or symptom resolution.

This receptor was taken from a woman aged 55-70 years who had recovered from COVID-19. Material: PBMCs or T cells enriched from blood (not recorded which). The V call is TRBV19, the J call TRBJ1-1; 7 bases are shared with TRBD1. CDR3 sequence (DNA): TGTGCCAGCTTAACCCGACAGGGTGGCACTGAAGCTTTCTTT. Protein product: CASLTRQGGTEAFF.